The clone carrying this T cell receptor (beta chain) was recorded only once. Its matching antigen is unknown. The sample comes from a study of T-cell memory formation after mild COVID-19. TCRdb called the 5' RACE reads again in MiXCR, with one record for every CDR3 protein. Of about half a million distinct CDR3 sequences in the sample, 18% were seen once. The CDR3 contains 15 residues. V was shortened by 3 bases and J by 1 base, with 12 bases between the two germline ends. CDR1 is SGDLS, CDR2 YYNGEE, per germline. Study-wide findings and caveats: CD4/CD8 balance held among clones contracting day 15 to 85, and later expanders leaned CD4+. Pre-infection memory harbored some responding clones, suggesting cross-reactive memory joined.

The gene calls are TRBV9 and TRBJ2-3; possible D gene TRBD1, 6 bases. The sequencing input was PBMCs or a T cell subset sorted from them (not recorded which). The clonotype was recovered from an adult woman who had mild COVID-19 (a few samples of this study predate the infection). Cell type and time point are not known. This CDR3 reads CASSALQGGTDTQYF. In DNA form, the CDR3 reads TGTGCCAGCAGCGCCTTACAGGGTGGCACAGATACGCAGTATTTT.